Listed below are T cell receptor beta chains from one sample, sequenced in a study of cytomegalovirus exposure and HLA in healthy donors. Sequencing used immunoSEQ multiplex PCR; TCRdb keeps in-frame clones, though not all of them. The data contain hundreds of thousands of clones, roughly 78% of them singletons. The sample comprised PBMCs. These receptors came from a boy aged 5-17 years in good health and CMV-seronegative. The CDR3 runs from the conserved cysteine through the conserved F or W. The order of the fields is D gene, clone size, V gene, J gene, CDR3 DNA, CDR3 protein. D genes are given only for firm matches. Only part of the rows carry a size: once, few, many, or a class if the clone is expanded.

D: TRBD2
size: -
V: TRBV27
J: TRBJ2-7
DNA: TGTGCCAGCAGTTTCGGGACTAGCTACGAGCAGTACTTC
CDR3: CASSFGTSYEQYF

D: TRBD2
size: -
V: TRBV4-2
J: TRBJ2-1
DNA: TGTGCCAGCAGCCAAAAACTAGCGGGACCGGACAATGAGCAGTTCTTC
CDR3: CASSQKLAGPDNEQFF

D: TRBD1
size: few
V: TRBV10-2
J: TRBJ1-2
DNA: TGCGCCAGCAGTGAGAGTTATACAGGGGGGTATGGCTACACCTTC
CDR3: CASSESYTGGYGYTF

D: -
size: -
V: TRBV30
J: TRBJ2-2
DNA: TGTGCCTGGAGGGCCGGGACAACCAACACCGGGGAGCTGTTTTTT
CDR3: CAWRAGTTNTGELFF

D: TRBD1
size: -
V: TRBV25-1
J: TRBJ1-1
DNA: TGTGCCAGCAGTGAATCGACAGGGATGGGTGAAGCTTTCTTT
CDR3: CASSESTGMGEAFF

D: -
size: -
V: TRBV5-8
J: TRBJ1-1
DNA: TGTGCCAGCAGCTGGGTGCCAGGGTACACTGAAGCTTTCTTT
CDR3: CASSWVPGYTEAFF

D: TRBD1
size: -
V: TRBV5-1
J: TRBJ2-7
DNA: TGCGCCAGCAGCGTCGACAGGGGGCCCTACGAGCAGTACTTC
CDR3: CASSVDRGPYEQYF

D: -
size: -
V: TRBV19
J: TRBJ1-5
DNA: TGTGCCAGTAGCTCCAGAGACACCTCTCCGGATCAGCCCCAGCATTTT
CDR3: CASSSRDTSPDQPQHF

D: TRBD1
size: -
V: TRBV6-5
J: TRBJ1-2
DNA: TGTGCCAGCGCAAATGGGGACAGGGCTGGCTACACCTTC
CDR3: CASANGDRAGYTF

D: TRBD2
size: -
V: TRBV27
J: TRBJ2-7
DNA: TGTGCCAGCAGTTTGGAGGCGGGAGGGGCCTACGAGCAGTACTTC
CDR3: CASSLEAGGAYEQYF

D: -
size: -
V: TRBV5-1
J: TRBJ2-7
DNA: TGCGCCAGCAGCTTTCTGCGGGGTGGATCCTACGAGCAGTACTTC
CDR3: CASSFLRGGSYEQYF

D: TRBD1
size: -
V: TRBV27
J: TRBJ2-7
DNA: TGTGCCACCCTCCGACAGGGGGCGCGTGAGCAGTACTTC
CDR3: CATLRQGAREQYF

D: TRBD1
size: -
V: TRBV18
J: TRBJ1-1
DNA: TGTGCCAGCTCACTCCAGGGGGCAGACGACACTGAAGCTTTCTTT
CDR3: CASSLQGADDTEAFF

D: -
size: few
V: TRBV9
J: TRBJ1-1
DNA: TGTGCCAGCAGCGAGGGGATGACTGAAGCTTTCTTT
CDR3: CASSEGMTEAFF

D: -
size: -
V: TRBV7-9
J: TRBJ1-4
DNA: TGTGCCAGCAGTTCGTTGGGGGGGCCTAATGAAAAACTGTTTTTT
CDR3: CASSSLGGPNEKLFF

D: TRBD2
size: -
V: TRBV7-2
J: TRBJ2-7
DNA: TGTGCCAGCAGCCGTCGGGGGGAGCAGGCGGGTAAATACGAGCAGTACTTC
CDR3: CASSRRGEQAGKYEQYF

D: TRBD1
size: -
V: TRBV27
J: TRBJ2-7
DNA: TGTGCCAGCAGCGCAGGACAGGGATTGGCTGAGCAGTACTTC
CDR3: CASSAGQGLAEQYF

D: -
size: once
V: TRBV10-2
J: TRBJ2-1
DNA: TGCGCCAGCAGTGGTGGACTACTTCGGCAGTTCTTC
CDR3: CASSGGLLRQFF

D: TRBD1
size: -
V: TRBV5-6
J: TRBJ2-5
DNA: TGTGCCAGCAGCTTGTTTTTTATGGACAGGAGGACGGAGACCCAGTACTTC
CDR3: CASSLFFMDRRTETQYF

D: TRBD1
size: once
V: TRBV5-1
J: TRBJ1-4
DNA: TGCGCCAGCAGTTTACAGGGGGTCAGGAGGGAAAAACTGTTTTTT
CDR3: CASSLQGVRREKLFF

D: -
size: -
V: TRBV6-1
J: TRBJ1-6
DNA: TGTGCCAGCAGGTCCTCGGGACTCCACTTT
CDR3: CASRSSGLHF

D: TRBD2
size: -
V: TRBV11-3
J: TRBJ2-2
DNA: TGTGCCAGCAGCTTCCGTAGCGGGAGTTCGGCCGGGGAGCTGTTTTTT
CDR3: CASSFRSGSSAGELFF

D: -
size: many
V: TRBV6-1
J: TRBJ2-1
DNA: TGTGCCAGCAGTGTAGAGCCGAGCTCCTACAATGAGCAGTTCTTC
CDR3: CASSVEPSSYNEQFF

D: TRBD1
size: -
V: TRBV28
J: TRBJ2-7
DNA: TGTGCCAGCAGTCCTTTCGGGACAGCTTCCTACGAGCAGTACTTC
CDR3: CASSPFGTASYEQYF

D: TRBD1
size: -
V: TRBV10-2
J: TRBJ1-5
DNA: TGCGCCAGCAGTGAGACAGGGGGCAGCAATCAGCCCCAGCATTTT
CDR3: CASSETGGSNQPQHF

D: TRBD2
size: few
V: TRBV5-1
J: TRBJ2-3
DNA: TGCGCCAGCAGGACCGGACTAGCGGGGGGCACAGATACGCAGTATTTT
CDR3: CASRTGLAGGTDTQYF

D: TRBD1
size: -
V: TRBV4-1
J: TRBJ1-5
DNA: TGCGCCAGCAGCCGATGGACAGGGCCCCAGCCCCAGCATTTT
CDR3: CASSRWTGPQPQHF

D: -
size: -
V: TRBV11-2
J: TRBJ2-7
DNA: TGTGCCAGCAGCTTATCGATGCCCCGGGGCTACGAGCAGTACTTC
CDR3: CASSLSMPRGYEQYF

D: TRBD1
size: -
V: TRBV30
J: TRBJ2-2
DNA: TGTGCCTGGAGCCACGGACAGGGGGCGGGCGGGGAGCTGTTTTTT
CDR3: CAWSHGQGAGGELFF

D: TRBD2
size: -
V: TRBV11-3
J: TRBJ2-3
DNA: TGTGCCAGCAGCTCGGGACTAGCGGGGGCGACAGATACGCAGTATTTT
CDR3: CASSSGLAGATDTQYF

D: -
size: -
V: TRBV10-2
J: TRBJ2-7
DNA: TGCGCCAGCAGTGAGATAGGGGCTTCCTACGAGCAGTACTTC
CDR3: CASSEIGASYEQYF

D: TRBD2
size: once
V: TRBV2
J: TRBJ2-3
DNA: TGTGCCAGCAGTTTAGCGGGGGCCGGTTTGAAGGGAGATACGCAGTATTTT
CDR3: CASSLAGAGLKGDTQYF

D: -
size: -
V: TRBV7-3
J: TRBJ1-1
DNA: TGTGCCAGCAGAACGAGCGGGTCGGACACTGAAGCTTTCTTT
CDR3: CASRTSGSDTEAFF

D: TRBD2
size: once
V: TRBV5-4
J: TRBJ2-1
DNA: TGTGCCAGCAGCGTGGGGGCGGGGGGCCCCTACAATGAGCAGTTCTTC
CDR3: CASSVGAGGPYNEQFF

D: TRBD1
size: few
V: TRBV2
J: TRBJ1-2
DNA: TGTGCCAGCCCCCGGGACAGGGGGCGCTTGAAGAATGGCTACACCTTC
CDR3: CASPRDRGRLKNGYTF

D: TRBD2
size: -
V: TRBV30
J: TRBJ2-2
DNA: TGTGCCTGGAGCGGGACTAGCGTTGCGAACACCGGGGAGCTGTTTTTT
CDR3: CAWSGTSVANTGELFF

D: TRBD1
size: -
V: TRBV19
J: TRBJ1-1
DNA: TGTGCCAGTACCACGACAGGGATCAACACTGAAGCTTTCTTT
CDR3: CASTTTGINTEAFF

D: -
size: -
V: TRBV4-1
J: TRBJ2-3
DNA: TGCGCCAGCAGCCAAGTGAGCCGAAGCACAGATACGCAGTATTTT
CDR3: CASSQVSRSTDTQYF

D: TRBD1
size: -
V: TRBV4-1
J: TRBJ1-2
DNA: TGCGCCAGCAGCCTTCATACGGGACAGGGAGTCTATGGCTACACCTTC
CDR3: CASSLHTGQGVYGYTF

D: -
size: -
V: TRBV7-8
J: TRBJ2-7
DNA: TGTGCCAGCAGCTTGGGCGGGAAGGCCTACGAGCAGTACTTC
CDR3: CASSLGGKAYEQYF

D: -
size: -
V: TRBV29-1
J: TRBJ1-1
DNA: TGCAGCGTCGCAAGACGGGGAGGGGGAGCTTTCTTT
CDR3: CSVARRGGGAFF

D: TRBD1
size: -
V: TRBV19
J: TRBJ1-4
DNA: TGTGCCAGTAGTATTGGGACAGCTAATGAAAAACTGTTTTTT
CDR3: CASSIGTANEKLFF

D: TRBD2
size: -
V: TRBV30
J: TRBJ2-5
DNA: TGTGCCTGGAGTGTAGCCGGGGGGGCCTCGGAGACCCAGTACTTC
CDR3: CAWSVAGGASETQYF

D: TRBD1
size: -
V: TRBV7-6
J: TRBJ1-2
DNA: TGTGCCAGCAGCCTCGACCGGGACAGGGTATCGGGCTACACCTTC
CDR3: CASSLDRDRVSGYTF

D: -
size: -
V: TRBV27
J: TRBJ1-1
DNA: TGTGCCAGCAGTCCAGTTTCCAGAAACACTGAAGCTTTCTTT
CDR3: CASSPVSRNTEAFF

D: TRBD1
size: -
V: TRBV5-1
J: TRBJ2-7
DNA: TGCGCCAGCAGCTTTATTCGACAGGGCGGCTACGAGCAGTACTTC
CDR3: CASSFIRQGGYEQYF

D: TRBD1
size: -
V: TRBV10-1
J: TRBJ1-1
DNA: TGCGCCAGCAGTGAGACAGGGGGCGGCACTGAAGCTTTCTTT
CDR3: CASSETGGGTEAFF

D: -
size: -
V: TRBV30
J: TRBJ1-2
DNA: TGTGCCTCACAGGCCACCCTTTATGGCTACACCTTC
CDR3: CASQATLYGYTF

D: -
size: -
V: TRBV9
J: TRBJ1-1
DNA: TGTGCCAGCAGCCCCCAGGAGGTGAACACTGAAGCTTTCTTT
CDR3: CASSPQEVNTEAFF

D: TRBD1
size: -
V: TRBV18
J: TRBJ1-1
DNA: TGTGCCAGCTCACCGTCTATGCAGGGGGCGTCTGAAGCTTTCTTT
CDR3: CASSPSMQGASEAFF

D: TRBD2
size: once
V: TRBV7-8
J: TRBJ2-5
DNA: TGTGCCAGCAGCTTACGGCGGGGGGGCCTGAAGACCCAGTACTTC
CDR3: CASSLRRGGLKTQYF

D: TRBD2
size: once
V: TRBV11-3
J: TRBJ2-3
DNA: TGTGCCAGCAGCTTAGGTGGCGGGGGGACTCATACAGATACGCAGTATTTT
CDR3: CASSLGGGGTHTDTQYF

D: -
size: -
V: TRBV5-8
J: TRBJ1-1
DNA: TGTGCCAGCAGTTCAGGGTTCACGAACACTGAAGCTTTCTTT
CDR3: CASSSGFTNTEAFF

D: -
size: once
V: TRBV5-5
J: TRBJ1-5
DNA: TGTGCCAGCAGCTACTACTGGGGGCCTCTCCTCAATCAGCCCCAGCATTTT
CDR3: CASSYYWGPLLNQPQHF

D: -
size: -
V: TRBV6-1
J: TRBJ2-1
DNA: TGTGCCAGCAGTGACTGGAGCTCCTACAATGAGCAGTTCTTC
CDR3: CASSDWSSYNEQFF

D: TRBD1
size: -
V: TRBV7-9
J: TRBJ1-1
DNA: TGTGCCAGCAGCCAGGCGGGACAGGGGTACACTGAAGCTTTCTTT
CDR3: CASSQAGQGYTEAFF

D: -
size: -
V: TRBV13
J: TRBJ2-3
DNA: TGTGCCAGCAGCTTCGGGGTGGGGGATACGCAGTATTTT
CDR3: CASSFGVGDTQYF

D: TRBD1
size: -
V: TRBV5-1
J: TRBJ1-6
DNA: TGCGCCAGCAGCTTGGAGGGGGCAAGATATAATTCACCCCTCCACTTT
CDR3: CASSLEGARYNSPLHF

D: -
size: once
V: TRBV6-5
J: TRBJ2-7
DNA: TGTGCCAGTATCCAGGGGTCCTCCTACGAGCAGTACTTC
CDR3: CASIQGSSYEQYF